The TCR beta chain under discussion was sequenced for a study of siplizumab effects on memory and regulatory T cells. Study-wide points: Naive T cells looked more diverse than memory cells, and they looked like major contributors to the alloresponse. Alloreactive sequences whose origin lay in unstimulated CD4+ memory cells were significantly reduced by siplizumab. Sequences below about 10^-5 frequency were poorly captured, and few alloreactive clones mapped to unstimulated subsets.

CDR1 SGHRS and CDR2 YFSETQ come from the germline V gene. V was pared by 4 bases and J by 3 bases, with 8 bases of the junction left unmatched. This CDR3 has 16 amino acids. It was roughly 99,000 TCR templates that were assayed per sample. Profiling relied on immunoSEQ multiplex PCR, and the TCRdb table lists in-frame clones only, not all of them. Here the sample spans over 85,000 clones, roughly 89% being singletons. Of note for this clone: Its target is unknown.

The TCR originated in a human donor in good health. The sequenced sample consisted of CD4+ T cells sorted from blood. The chain uses TRBV5-1 and TRBJ2-7, with 12 bases that match TRBD2. CDR3 nucleotides: TGCGCCAGCAGCCCAGACCCTAGCGGGAGGGTCTACGAGCAGTACTTC. Translation gives CASSPDPSGRVYEQYF.